This T cell receptor beta chain was identified in a study of cytomegalovirus exposure and HLA in healthy donors. This clone was recorded only once. Its target is not known. In the PCR, 60 Vbeta and 13 Jbeta primers were used. Sequencing used immunoSEQ multiplex PCR; TCRdb keeps in-frame clones, though not all of them. The sample yields 140,000 or so clones, 65% to 80% seen once. Study-wide points: Being indistinguishable, some V segments were excluded, TRBV6-2 and TRBV6-3 among them. Reportedly, TCR beta sequences accurately predicted HLA-A and HLA-B alleles in most subjects.

CDR3 length equals 15 residues. In germline, CDR1 is MDHEN, CDR2 SYDVKM. After removal of 3 bases from V and 5 bases from J, the junction contained 6 bases not matched to a gene. The clonotype originates from a woman aged 25 to 39 in good health and CMV-seronegative. The material sequenced was PBMCs. V is TRBV28 and J is TRBJ1-5; 8 nucleotides match TRBD1. The DNA of the CDR3 is TGTGCCAGCAGTTTGGGCAGGGGGCATGATCAGCCCCAGCATTTT. This sequence encodes CASSLGRGHDQPQHF. Full variable domain (missing parts from reference TRBV28 and TRBJ1-5): DVKVTQSSRYLVKRTGEKVFLECVQDMDHENMFWYRQDPGLGLRLIYFSYDVKMKEKGDIPEGYSVSREKKERFSLILESASTNQTSMYLCASSLGRGHDQPQHFGDGTRLSIL.